This TCR beta chain came from a study of cytomegalovirus exposure and HLA in healthy donors. Study results and limitations: Reports described diagnosis of cytomegalovirus status by the classifier as highly specific and sensitive.

Nominally healthy donors were sampled, though unrecorded immune exposures were likely. V was clipped by 3 bases and J by 8 bases, with 4 bases between them. This CDR3 region has 11 residues. Germline CDR1 and CDR2: SNHLY and FYNNEI. Worth noting for this clone: The antigen remains undetermined.

This PCR relied on a set of 60 Vbeta primers and 13 Jbeta primers. Method: immunoSEQ multiplex PCR; TCRdb's copy keeps in-frame clones and lacks some. The sample holds around 130,000 clones; roughly 85% are singletons and the top ten take 1% to 1.5%. This chain joins TRBV2 and TRBJ2-2; D not certain. This receptor was taken from a boy younger than 18 in good health and CMV-seronegative. Sequencing was carried out using PBMCs. CDR3 sequence reads: CASSDPGELFF. The DNA of the CDR3 is TGTGCCAGCAGTGACCCAGGGGAGCTGTTTTTT.